Listed below are T cell receptor beta chains from one sample, sequenced in a study of neurological immune-mediated disorders. TCRdb re-analysed the 5' RACE reads in MiXCR, keeping a single row per CDR3 protein. There are 27,000 or so distinct CDR3 sequences in the sample; roughly 15% occur only once, and 25% to 35% lies in the top ten. What was sequenced was PBMCs. These receptors were obtained from a man aged 65-85 years in good health. CDR3s include the opening cysteine and the closing phenylalanine or tryptophan. Each record gives: J gene, D gene, clone size, V gene, CDR3 protein. The D gene is left open where the match is weak. The size entry is marked missing in some rows and otherwise reads once, few, many or a size class.

j_call: TRBJ1-2
d_call: -
clone_size: many
v_call: TRBV6-5
cdr3_aa: CASSPQDNYGYTF

j_call: TRBJ2-3
d_call: -
clone_size: many
v_call: TRBV7-2
cdr3_aa: CASSGSPGTDTQYF

j_call: TRBJ2-1
d_call: TRBD2
clone_size: many
v_call: TRBV11-2
cdr3_aa: CASSFGLAGISSYNEQFF

j_call: TRBJ2-3
d_call: -
clone_size: many
v_call: TRBV6-2/TRBV6-3
cdr3_aa: CASSYGLAQYF

j_call: TRBJ1-2
d_call: -
clone_size: many
v_call: TRBV6-5
cdr3_aa: CASSYSDRIYGYTF

j_call: TRBJ2-2
d_call: -
clone_size: medium-sized
v_call: TRBV7-8
cdr3_aa: CASSLAWGTGELFF

j_call: TRBJ2-5
d_call: -
clone_size: many
v_call: TRBV6-1
cdr3_aa: CASAPNRGHQETQYF

j_call: TRBJ1-2
d_call: -
clone_size: many
v_call: TRBV20-1
cdr3_aa: CSARNRAALYGYTF

j_call: TRBJ2-1
d_call: -
clone_size: many
v_call: TRBV20-1
cdr3_aa: CSARDWRRDKFNEQFF

j_call: TRBJ1-5
d_call: -
clone_size: many
v_call: TRBV24-1
cdr3_aa: CATSKGGAGYQPQHF

j_call: TRBJ2-5
d_call: -
clone_size: many
v_call: TRBV19
cdr3_aa: CASSIGSQETQYF

j_call: TRBJ2-2
d_call: TRBD2
clone_size: -
v_call: TRBV6-4
cdr3_aa: CANSRLAVDTGELFF

j_call: TRBJ2-1
d_call: TRBD1
clone_size: large
v_call: TRBV6-5
cdr3_aa: CASSPGQENNEQFF

j_call: TRBJ2-2
d_call: -
clone_size: many
v_call: TRBV11-1
cdr3_aa: CASSLAGRTGELFF

j_call: TRBJ2-7
d_call: -
clone_size: few
v_call: TRBV3-1
cdr3_aa: CASSQDAAYEQYF

j_call: TRBJ1-1
d_call: TRBD1
clone_size: -
v_call: TRBV6-2/TRBV6-3
cdr3_aa: CASSLFGTGENTEAFF

j_call: TRBJ1-1
d_call: -
clone_size: many
v_call: TRBV7-2
cdr3_aa: CASSWRGNTEAFF

j_call: TRBJ2-5
d_call: TRBD2
clone_size: -
v_call: TRBV7-6
cdr3_aa: CASRGLAGETQYF

j_call: TRBJ2-2
d_call: -
clone_size: medium-sized
v_call: TRBV7-6
cdr3_aa: CASSLVGHHTGELFF

j_call: TRBJ2-3
d_call: -
clone_size: once
v_call: TRBV25-1
cdr3_aa: CASSLSRGRDTQYF

j_call: TRBJ1-5
d_call: TRBD1
clone_size: -
v_call: TRBV15
cdr3_aa: CATSRDRGLSNQPQHF

j_call: TRBJ2-7
d_call: -
clone_size: -
v_call: TRBV12-3/TRBV12-4
cdr3_aa: CASSRPGASPYEQYF

j_call: TRBJ1-6
d_call: -
clone_size: many
v_call: TRBV6-2/TRBV6-3
cdr3_aa: CASSYSEALPLHF

j_call: TRBJ2-1
d_call: -
clone_size: many
v_call: TRBV5-1
cdr3_aa: CASSLEGENNEQFF

j_call: TRBJ2-1
d_call: -
clone_size: many
v_call: TRBV5-1
cdr3_aa: CASSLASTGFTEQFF

j_call: TRBJ1-2
d_call: -
clone_size: -
v_call: TRBV19
cdr3_aa: CASRDRPRDGYTF

j_call: TRBJ2-6
d_call: -
clone_size: many
v_call: TRBV24-1
cdr3_aa: CATSDPREGPGANVLTF

j_call: TRBJ2-7
d_call: -
clone_size: many
v_call: TRBV10-3
cdr3_aa: CAIMVEPTGYEQYF

j_call: TRBJ2-3
d_call: TRBD1
clone_size: many
v_call: TRBV12-3/TRBV12-4
cdr3_aa: CASPPGQGVTSTDTQYF